The sequence of this T cell receptor (beta chain) was determined in a study of circulating CD8 cells and anti-PD-1 response in melanoma. Findings and limits, study-wide: Subset repertoires were largely private at M1, with under 7.5% shared.

By proportion, this clonotype is large. What it binds is unknown. The QIAseq Immune Repertoire TCR panel built the libraries from approximately 15 ng of total RNA. TCRdb used MiXCR to reprocess the reads, holding one entry per CDR3 protein. This table holds hundreds of distinct CDR3 sequences, approximately 9.6% found once. The CDR3 covers 13 residues. Germline CDR1 reads KGHDR; CDR2 reads SFDVKD. The germline V and J ends were trimmed by 1 base and 6 bases, with 9 bases remaining between them. Four subsets defined by PD-1 and/or TIGIT were sorted from live CD3+CD8+TCRalphabeta+ cells. This TCR was recovered from a human donor with melanoma. The material sequenced was CD8+ T cells from PBMCs, taken at baseline or after one month of anti-PD-1 therapy (not recorded which). The chain is built from TRBV24-1 and TRBJ2-7, with a weak D call TRBD2 (5 bases). The DNA for the CDR3 is TGTGCCACCAGTGATTTTTCTAGCCCCGAGCAGTACTTC. This gives the protein CATSDFSSPEQYF.